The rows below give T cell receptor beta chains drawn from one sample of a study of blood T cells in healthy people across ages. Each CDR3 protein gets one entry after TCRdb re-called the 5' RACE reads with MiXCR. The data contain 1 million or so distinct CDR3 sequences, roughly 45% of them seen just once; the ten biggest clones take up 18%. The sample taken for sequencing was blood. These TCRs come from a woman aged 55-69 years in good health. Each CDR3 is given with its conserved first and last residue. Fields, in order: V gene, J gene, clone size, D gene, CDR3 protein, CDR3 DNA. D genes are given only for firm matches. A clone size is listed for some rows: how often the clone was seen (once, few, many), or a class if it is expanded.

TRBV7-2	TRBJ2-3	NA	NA	CASSLGRVRKDTQYF	TGTGCCAGCAGCTTAGGCAGGGTCAGGAAAGATACGCAGTATTTT
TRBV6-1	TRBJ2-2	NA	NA	CASSLGTTGELFF	TGTGCCAGCAGCTTGGGTACGACCGGGGAGCTGTTTTTT
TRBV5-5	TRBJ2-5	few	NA	CASIFRGLYQETQYF	TGTGCCAGCATCTTCCGCGGCCTGTACCAAGAGACCCAGTACTTC
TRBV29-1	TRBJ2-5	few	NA	CSVVRNQETQYF	TGCAGCGTTGTTCGGAACCAAGAGACCCAGTACTTC
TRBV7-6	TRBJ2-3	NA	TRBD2	CASSSAPPGLAGEDTQYF	TGTGCCAGCAGCTCGGCCCCCCCGGGACTAGCGGGAGAAGATACGCAGTATTTT
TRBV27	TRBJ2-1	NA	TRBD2	CASSRGLAGPYNEQFF	TGTGCCAGCAGTAGGGGACTAGCGGGGCCCTACAATGAGCAGTTCTTC
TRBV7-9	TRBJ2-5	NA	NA	CASSLGATNEQYF	TGTGCCAGCAGCTTAGGGGCGACAAATGAGCAGTACTTC
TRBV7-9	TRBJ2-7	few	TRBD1	CASSLATDRGIYEQYF	TGTGCCAGCAGCTTAGCAACCGACAGGGGGATCTACGAGCAGTACTTC
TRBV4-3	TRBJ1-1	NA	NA	CASSQAGNTEAFF	TGCGCCAGCAGCCAAGCAGGGAACACTGAAGCTTTCTTT
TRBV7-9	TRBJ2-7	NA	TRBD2	CASSPPGAGGAYEQYF	TGTGCCAGCAGCCCCCCGGGAGCGGGAGGAGCCTACGAGCAGTACTTC
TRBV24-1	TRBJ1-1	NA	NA	CATRDLLFTEAFF	TGTGCCACCAGAGATTTATTGTTCACTGAAGCTTTCTTT
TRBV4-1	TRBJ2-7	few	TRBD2	CASSPLMAGGIYEQYF	TGCGCCAGCAGCCCTTTGATGGCGGGAGGGATATACGAGCAGTACTTC
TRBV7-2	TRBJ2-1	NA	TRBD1	CASSSGTGYYNEQFF	TGTGCCAGCAGCTCCGGGACAGGTTACTACAATGAGCAGTTCTTC
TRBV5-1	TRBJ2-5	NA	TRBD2	CASSLAGGLVETQYF	TGCGCCAGCAGCCTAGCGGGAGGGCTTGTGGAGACCCAGTACTTC
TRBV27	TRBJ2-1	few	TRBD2	CASSFSGGARNNEQFF	TGTGCCAGCAGTTTCTCCGGGGGGGCGCGAAACAATGAGCAGTTCTTC
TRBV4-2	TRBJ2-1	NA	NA	CASSPELAYYNEQFF	TGTGCCAGCAGCCCCGAACTAGCTTACTACAATGAGCAGTTCTTC
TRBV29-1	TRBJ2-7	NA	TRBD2	CSVPGTSVAYNEQYF	TGCAGCGTTCCCGGGACTAGCGTAGCCTACAATGAGCAGTACTTC
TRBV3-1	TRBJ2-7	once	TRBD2	CASSQGAGGSEQYF	TGTGCCAGCAGCCAAGGAGCGGGAGGGTCCGAGCAGTACTTC
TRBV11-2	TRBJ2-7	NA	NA	CASSETGPSRQYF	TGTGCCAGCAGCGAGACGGGGCCCTCCCGGCAGTACTTC
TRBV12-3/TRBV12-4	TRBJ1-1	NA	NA	CASPPDDTEAFF	TGTGCCAGCCCTCCCGACGACACTGAAGCTTTCTTT
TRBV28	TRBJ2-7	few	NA	CASTRETAWRGEQYF	TGTGCCAGCACCCGCGAGACAGCCTGGCGTGGCGAGCAGTACTTC
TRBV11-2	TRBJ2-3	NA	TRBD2	CASSHRKQLGREFGDTQYF	TGTGCCAGCAGTCATAGAAAACAATTGGGGCGGGAGTTTGGAGATACGCAGTATTTT
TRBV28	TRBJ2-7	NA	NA	CASRETGSHEQYF	TGTGCCAGCAGGGAAACAGGGTCCCACGAGCAGTACTTC
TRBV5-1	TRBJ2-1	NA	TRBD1	CASSIGAGTGHDEQFF	TGCGCCAGCAGCATAGGCGCCGGGACAGGGCACGATGAGCAGTTCTTC
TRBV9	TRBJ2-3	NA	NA	CASSGNTQYF	TGCGCCAGTTCAGGGAATACGCAGTATTTT
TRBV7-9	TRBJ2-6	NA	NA	CASSALRAGANVLTF	TGTGCCAGCAGCGCTCTGAGGGCTGGGGCCAACGTCCTGACTTTC
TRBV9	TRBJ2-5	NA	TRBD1	CASSPLGQGVRETQYF	TGTGCCAGCAGCCCCCTGGGCCAGGGGGTAAGGGAGACCCAGTACTTC
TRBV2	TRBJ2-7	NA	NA	CASGDRQYF	TGTGCAAGCGGGGACAGGCAGTACTTC
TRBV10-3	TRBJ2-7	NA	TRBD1	CAIREGQGALEQYF	TGTGCCATCAGGGAAGGACAGGGGGCCTTAGAGCAGTACTTC
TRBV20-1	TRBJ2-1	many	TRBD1	CSARVKGTGSYNEQFF	TGCAGTGCTAGGGTTAAGGGGACAGGATCCTACAATGAGCAGTTCTTC
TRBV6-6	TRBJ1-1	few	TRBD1	CASSRRQGGTEAFF	TGTGCCAGCAGTCGGAGACAGGGTGGCACTGAAGCTTTCTTT
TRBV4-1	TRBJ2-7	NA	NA	CASSQVGVGEQYF	TGCGCCAGCAGCCAAGTGGGTGTTGGCGAGCAGTACTTC
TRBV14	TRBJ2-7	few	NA	CASSQDFRYSAQYF	TGTGCCAGCAGCCAAGATTTCAGGTACTCGGCGCAGTACTTC
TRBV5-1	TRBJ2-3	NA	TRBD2	CASSLEAGYTDTQYF	TGCGCCAGCAGCTTGGAAGCGGGGTACACAGATACGCAGTATTTT
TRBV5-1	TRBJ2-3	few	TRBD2	CASSSGTSGSSYTDTQYF	TGCGCCAGCAGCTCCGGGACTAGCGGGAGTTCTTACACAGATACGCAGTATTTT
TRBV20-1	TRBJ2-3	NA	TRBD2	CSATRGGGTDTQYF	TGCAGTGCTACCCGGGGGGGCGGCACAGATACGCAGTATTTT
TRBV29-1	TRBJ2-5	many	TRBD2	CSARTSGSETQYF	TGCAGCGCGCGGACTAGCGGGAGTGAGACCCAGTACTTC
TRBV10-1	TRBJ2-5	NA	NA	CASSEGRLQETQYF	TGCGCCAGCAGTGAAGGGCGGCTCCAAGAGACCCAGTACTTC
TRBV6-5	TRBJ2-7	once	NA	CASSFRAGAYNEQYF	TGTGCCAGCAGTTTCAGGGCAGGCGCCTACAATGAGCAGTACTTC
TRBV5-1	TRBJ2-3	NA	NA	CASSPNSATSTDTQYF	TGCGCCAGCAGCCCGAATAGCGCAACTAGCACAGATACGCAGTATTTT
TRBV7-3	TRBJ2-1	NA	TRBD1	CASSWGTGPRNEQFF	TGTGCCAGCAGCTGGGGGACAGGGCCCCGTAATGAGCAGTTCTTC
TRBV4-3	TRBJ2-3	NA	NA	CARSQNHRAADTQYF	TGCGCCCGCAGCCAAAATCACAGGGCGGCAGATACGCAGTATTTT
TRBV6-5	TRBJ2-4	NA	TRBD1	CASSREPGQGREQYF	TGTGCCAGCAGCCGCGAACCGGGACAGGGTCGGGAGCAGTACTTC
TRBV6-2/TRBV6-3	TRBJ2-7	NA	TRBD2	CASSYSAGEGLVFNEQYF	TGTGCCAGCAGTTACTCGGCAGGGGAGGGACTAGTGTTCAATGAGCAGTACTTC
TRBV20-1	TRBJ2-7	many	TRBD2	CSASSGGSSYEQYF	TGCAGTGCTAGCAGCGGGGGGAGCTCCTACGAGCAGTACTTC
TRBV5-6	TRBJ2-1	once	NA	CASSFPRSTYRDEQFF	TGTGCCAGCAGCTTCCCCCGGTCTACCTACAGGGATGAGCAGTTCTTC
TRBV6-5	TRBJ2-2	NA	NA	CASRTSGLWTGELFF	TGTGCCAGCAGAACCTCGGGCCTGTGGACCGGGGAGCTGTTTTTT
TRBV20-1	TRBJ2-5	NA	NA	CSAEHHEAQYF	TGCAGTGCCGAACACCATGAGGCCCAGTACTTC